These 19 T cell receptor beta chains originate from one sample sequenced in a study of TIL therapy for anti-PD-1-resistant metastatic lung cancer. Time point denoted: pre-treatment sample, taken before nivolumab and TIL therapy. The tumor samples were excised metastases, mostly pleural nodules or supraclavicular lymph nodes. The immunoSEQ assay was v3. The method was immunoSEQ multiplex PCR; TCRdb's version includes in-frame clones alone and lacks a portion of them. The repertoire has about 6,400 clones, roughly 60% of them found once; the top ten carry more than 5%. The sequencing here drew on tumor tissue, taken at baseline. Receptors were obtained from a person aged 25-80 years with non-small cell lung cancer.

This clone turned up a few times. The chain links TRBV6-6 to TRBJ2-2; TRBD2 aligns across 8 bases. Trimming took 2 bases from V and 6 from J; bases not matched to a gene: 8. This CDR3 has 16 amino acids. CDR1 and CDR2 (germline): MNHNY, SVGAGI (reference sequence). The CDR3 here is CASSYPSAGGAGELFF. The CDR3 nucleotides read TGTGCCAGCAGTTACCCCTCTGCGGGAGGAGCCGGGGAGCTGTTTTTT.

The chain joins TRBV4-2 to TRBJ2-7, with 9 bases that match TRBD2. In germline, CDR1 is LGHNA, CDR2 YNFKEQ. This CDR3 comprises 16 residues. The V and J ends lost 1 base and 3 bases, in that order; junction bases with no gene match: 7. The CDR3 is CASSQVSAGGNYEQYF. The CDR3 DNA is TGTGCCAGCAGCCAAGTCTCGGCGGGGGGGAACTACGAGCAGTACTTC.

The chain employs TRBV7-2 and TRBJ2-2; TRBD1 agrees at 8 bases. The V gene end was trimmed by 5 bases and the J gene end by 7 bases; junction bases not matched to a gene: 6. The CDR3 is 14 residues long. CDR1 and CDR2 (germline): SGHTA, FQGNSA. The DNA of the CDR3 is TGTGCCAGCAGCCCGGACAGGGTTGGCGGGGAGCTGTTTTTT. It yields the protein CASSPDRVGGELFF.

This clone is medium-sized. The chain carries TRBV27 and TRBJ1-2; D is unresolved. Germline V gives CDR1 MNHEY, CDR2 SMNVEV (reference sequence). Trimming pared 2 bases from V and 2 bases from J, leaving 6 bases between. The CDR3 length is 13 residues. The CDR3 DNA is TGTGCCAGCAGTTTAGGGATAAACTATGGCTACACCTTC. Translated: CASSLGINYGYTF.

The rearrangement joins TRBV2 to TRBJ1-4; TRBD1 matches 8 bases. Losses at the gene ends were 6 bases for V and 6 bases for J; bases not matched to a gene: 6. The CDR3 is 14 residues long. CDR1 is SNHLY, CDR2 FYNNEI, per germline. This CDR3 reads CASSDRGRYEKLFF. The CDR3 nucleotides read TGTGCCAGCAGCGACAGGGGACGCTATGAAAAACTGTTTTTT.

CDR3 sequence (DNA): TGTGCCAGCAGCGTAGCTCCAGGACTCCCCTATGGCTACACCTTC. It yields the protein CASSVAPGLPYGYTF. The chain combines TRBV9 with TRBJ1-2; no definite D call. The length of the CDR3 is 15 residues. V lost 0 bases to trimming and J lost 4 bases, with 13 bases between them. Germline V gene data show CDR1 as SGDLS and CDR2 as YYNGEE. Using reference TRBV9 and TRBJ1-2 for the parts outside the CDR3, the full variable domain is DSGVTQTPKHLITATGQRVTLRCSPRSGDLSVYWYQQSLDQGLQFLIQYYNGEERAKGNILERFSAQQFPDLHSELNLSSLELGDSALYFCASSVAPGLPYGYTFGSGTRLTVV.

This clone was detected a few times. The rearrangement joins TRBV6-4 to TRBJ2-2; D is undetermined. The CDR3 covers 13 residues. Germline V gene lookup returns CDR1 MRHNA and CDR2 SNTAGT. The ends were cut back, 2 bases at V and 3 bases at J, with 4 bases in the middle. The CDR3 is CASSDGDTGELFF. The CDR3 DNA reads TGTGCCAGCAGTGACGGGGACACCGGGGAGCTGTTTTTT.

CDR3 sequence (DNA): TGTGCCAGCAGCCCTCCCGGGACAGGGGACGGGAACACTGAAGCTTTCTTT. Protein product: CASSPPGTGDGNTEAFF. The rearrangement joins TRBV5-5 to TRBJ1-1; TRBD1 agrees at 10 bases. Trimming cost V 4 bases and J 1 base; bases outside gene matches: 10. The CDR3 extends over 17 amino acids. The V gene's germline CDR1 is SGHKS and CDR2 YYEKEE (reference sequence).

In its sample, this clone was seen a few times. The chain has TRBV5-1 and TRBJ2-1; D is possibly TRBD1 (6 bases). This CDR3 has 13 residues. The germline CDR1 and CDR2 sequences are SGHRS and YFSETQ. The ends were cut back, 0 bases at V and 12 bases at J, with 13 bases in the middle. The CDR3 spells CASSLEGQGGQFF. The CDR3 nucleotides read TGCGCCAGCAGCTTGGAAGGACAAGGGGGGCAGTTCTTC. Complete variable domain (other parts from reference TRBV5-1 and TRBJ2-1): KAGVTQTPRYLIKTRGQQVTLSCSPISGHRSVSWYQQTPGQGLQFLFEYFSETQRNKGNFPGRFSGRQFSNSRSEMNVSTLELGDSALYLCASSLEGQGGQFFGPGTRLTVL.

CDR3 loop: CASNRESTDTQYF. CDR3 DNA: TGTGCCAGCAACAGGGAAAGCACAGATACGCAGTATTTT. This chain links TRBV7-9 with TRBJ2-3, with D possibly TRBD1 on 6 matching bases. This CDR3 has 13 amino acids. V dropped 7 bases and J dropped 0 bases, with 8 bases sitting between them. CDR1 is SEHNR and CDR2 is FQNEAQ in the germline V gene (reference sequence).

This clone is medium-sized. J is TRBJ2-2 and V is TRBV13; D is perhaps TRBD2 (5 bases). The CDR3 is 16 residues long. Germline CDR1 PRHDT, CDR2 FYEKMQ (reference sequence). Between the trimmed V and J ends, which lost 5 bases and 3 bases, there was a span of 16 bases. Here the CDR3 reads CASSKHAGGYTGELFF. CDR3 DNA sequence: TGTGCCAGCAGCAAACACGCGGGCGGGTACACCGGGGAGCTGTTTTTT.

J is TRBJ2-1 and V is TRBV7-9, with a tentative D call TRBD2 (5 bases). The CDR3 spans 14 residues. CDR1 and CDR2 (germline): SEHNR, FQNEAQ (reference sequence). Trimming removed 8 bases at V and 0 bases at J, with 11 bases between. The CDR3: CASQVGSSYNEQFF. The CDR3 region has the DNA TGTGCCAGCCAGGTGGGGAGCTCCTACAATGAGCAGTTCTTC.

The chain couples TRBV9 to TRBJ2-5; D gene uncertain. This CDR3 is built from 13 residues. Germline V gene lookup returns CDR1 SGDLS and CDR2 YYNGEE. Trimming took off 0 bases at V and 2 bases at J, with 5 bases between the two ends. The CDR3 DNA is TGTGCCAGCAGCGTAGCGGATCAAGAGACCCAGTACTTC. Its translation is CASSVADQETQYF.

The V gene is TRBV2, the J gene TRBJ2-1; D ambiguous. This CDR3 contains 14 residues. Germline V gene lookup returns CDR1 SNHLY and CDR2 FYNNEI. Trimming took 3 bases from V and 5 from J, leaving 11 bases between them. The CDR3 region is CASSERPLDNEQFF. CDR3 DNA sequence: TGTGCCAGCAGTGAGCGGCCCCTGGACAATGAGCAGTTCTTC. Full variable domain (rest looked up from reference TRBV2 and TRBJ2-1): EPEVTQTPSHQVTQMGQEVILRCVPISNHLYFYWYRQILGQKVEFLVSFYNNEISEKSEIFDDQFSVERPDGSNFTLKIRSTKLEDSAMYFCASSERPLDNEQFFGPGTRLTVL.

This chain's CDR3 is CATSDWSSGANVLTF. The CDR3 DNA reads TGTGCCACCAGTGATTGGAGCTCTGGGGCCAACGTCCTGACTTTC. This sequence joins TRBV24-1 and TRBJ2-6; no definite D call. Germline CDR1 and CDR2: KGHDR and SFDVKD. Trimming took off 2 bases at V and 0 bases at J, with 4 bases between the two ends. The CDR3 covers 15 residues.

This chain connects TRBV28 to TRBJ1-2; a possible D gene is TRBD1 (5 bases). This CDR3 is built from 11 residues. V was cut by 9 bases and J by 8 bases, with 13 bases left in between. Germline V gene data show CDR1 as MDHEN and CDR2 as SYDVKM. For the CDR3, the DNA is TGTGCCAGTCGACAGTCAGGCGGCTACACCTTC. This gives the protein CASRQSGGYTF.

J is TRBJ1-4 and V is TRBV5-4, with D possibly being TRBD1 (5 bases). V lost 2 bases and J lost 2, with 10 bases in between. The germline gives CDR1 SGHNT, CDR2 YYREEE (reference sequence). CDR3 length equals 15 residues. CDR3 residues: CASSFTGFTNEKLFF. Here the CDR3 DNA reads TGTGCCAGCAGCTTTACAGGATTTACTAATGAAAAACTGTTTTTT. The full variable domain, in which reference TRBV5-4 and TRBJ1-4 provide the parts outside the CDR3, is ETGVTQSPTHLIKTRGQQVTLRCSSQSGHNTVSWYQQALGQGPQFIFQYYREEENGRGNFPPRFSGLQFPNYSSELNVNALELDDSALYLCASSFTGFTNEKLFFGSGTQLSVL.

CDR3 DNA sequence: TGTGCCAGCAGCTTTGGGACAGGGGGGACCCAGTACTTC. This sequence encodes CASSFGTGGTQYF. The genes are TRBV7-6 and TRBJ2-5; 11 nucleotides agree with TRBD1. V trimming: 3 bases; J trimming: 7 bases; junction bases outside the gene matches: 1. In germline, CDR1 is SGHVS, CDR2 FNYEAQ. This CDR3 is 13 amino acids long.

V and J are TRBV3-1 (or the pseudogene TRBV3-2) and TRBJ1-1; 7 bases agree with TRBD1. CDR1 and CDR2 (germline): LGHDT, YNNKEL (reference sequence). CDR3 length: 19 amino acids. V gave up 4 bases and J gave up 0 bases; unmatched junction bases: 17. CDR3 nucleotides: TGTGCCAGCAGCCCCCCGTGGCCCCGGGACAGATTACTGAACACTGAAGCTTTCTTT. Encoded protein: CASSPPWPRDRLLNTEAFF.